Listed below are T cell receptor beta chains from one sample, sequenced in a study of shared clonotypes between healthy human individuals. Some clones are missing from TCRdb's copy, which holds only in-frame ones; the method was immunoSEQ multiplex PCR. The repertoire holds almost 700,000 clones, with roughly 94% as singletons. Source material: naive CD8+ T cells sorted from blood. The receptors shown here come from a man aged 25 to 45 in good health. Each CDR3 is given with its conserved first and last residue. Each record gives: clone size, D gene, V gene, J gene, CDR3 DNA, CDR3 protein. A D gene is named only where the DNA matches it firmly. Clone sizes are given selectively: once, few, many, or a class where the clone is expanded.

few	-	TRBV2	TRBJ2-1	TGTGCCAGCAGTGGATCCTACAATGAGCAGTTCTTC	CASSGSYNEQFF
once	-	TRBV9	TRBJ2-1	TGTGCCAGCAGCGTAGTTGGGGGTTCCTGGGGGCCCTACAATGAGCAGTTCTTC	CASSVVGGSWGPYNEQFF
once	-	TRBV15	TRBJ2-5	TGTGCCACCAGCAGAGCTTTTTTATCGTCAGGGAGGGAGACCCAGTACTTC	CATSRAFLSSGRETQYF
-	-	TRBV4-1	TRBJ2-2	TGCGCCACTAATGGGGCGGGCACCGGGGAGCTGTTTTTT	CATNGAGTGELFF
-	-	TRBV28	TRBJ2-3	TGTGCCAGCAACCCCGGGACATCTAGCACAGATACGCAGTATTTT	CASNPGTSSTDTQYF
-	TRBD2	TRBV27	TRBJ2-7	TGTGCCAGCAGTTTATGGGGACTAGCGGAACCCCCCTACGAGCAGTACTTC	CASSLWGLAEPPYEQYF
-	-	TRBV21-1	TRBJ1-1	TGTGCCAGCAGCAAAGCCGTTCCCGTCAAGAACACTGAAGCTTTCTTT	CASSKAVPVKNTEAFF
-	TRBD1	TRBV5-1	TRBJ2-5	TGCGCCAGCAGTTTCGCCCGACAGGGGGCAGAGACCCAGTACTTC	CASSFARQGAETQYF
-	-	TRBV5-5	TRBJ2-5	TGTGCCAGCATCCTCGGGGAGTTGGAGACCCAGTACTTC	CASILGELETQYF
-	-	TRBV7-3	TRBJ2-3	TGTGCCAGCAGCTTGTTACAGGGCCTCACAGATACGCAGTATTTT	CASSLLQGLTDTQYF
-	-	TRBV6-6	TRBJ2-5	TGTGCCAGCAGTCCCCGGGTGGAGACCCAGTACTTC	CASSPRVETQYF
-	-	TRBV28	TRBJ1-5	TGTGCCAGCAGTCCGTATCGGGGGGATCAGCCCCAGCATTTT	CASSPYRGDQPQHF
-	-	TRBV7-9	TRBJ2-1	TGTGCCAGCAGCTTAAGCGGTTACAATGAGCAGTTCTTC	CASSLSGYNEQFF
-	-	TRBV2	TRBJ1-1	TGTGCCACCTGGTCCAGCAAGGTGTCAGGCGGCACTGAAGCTTTCTTT	CATWSSKVSGGTEAFF
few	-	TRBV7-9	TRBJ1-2	TGTGCCAGCATTTCCACCGGGAACTATGGCTACACCTTC	CASISTGNYGYTF
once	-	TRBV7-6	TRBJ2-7	TGTGCCAGCAGCTCGGAAGCCAGGGGCTTCCCAGAGCAGTACTTC	CASSSEARGFPEQYF
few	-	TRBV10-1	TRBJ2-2	TGCGCCAGCAGTTTGGACGGCACCGGGGAGCTGTTTTTT	CASSLDGTGELFF
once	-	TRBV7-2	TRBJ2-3	TGTGCCAGCAGCTTAGCAGGCAGCATCGGCGATACGCAGTATTTT	CASSLAGSIGDTQYF
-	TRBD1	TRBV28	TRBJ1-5	TGTGCCAGCAGTTTTATCCCCTTCCGGGACAGAGGTTCTATAGGGAATAGCAATCAGCCCCAGCATTTT	CASSFIPFRDRGSIGNSNQPQHF
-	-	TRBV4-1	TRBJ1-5	TGCGCCAGCAGCCAAGAAGTGAAGGGAGGTCAGCCCCAGCATTTT	CASSQEVKGGQPQHF
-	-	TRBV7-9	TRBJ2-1	TGTGCCAGCAGCTCTGGACTTTACAATGAGCAGTTCTTC	CASSSGLYNEQFF
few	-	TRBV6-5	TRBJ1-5	TGTGCCAGCAGTTTCAGGGATCAGCCCCAGCATTTT	CASSFRDQPQHF
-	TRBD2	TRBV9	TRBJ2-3	TGTGCCAGCAGTAGCGGGAGTTCTAGCACAGATACGCAGTATTTT	CASSSGSSSTDTQYF
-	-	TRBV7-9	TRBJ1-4	TGTGCCAGCAGCACCTCCCGGGACATGACTGAAAAACTGTTTTTT	CASSTSRDMTEKLFF
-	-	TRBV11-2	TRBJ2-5	TGTGCCAGCAGCTTAGGGGGATGGGAGACCCAGTACTTC	CASSLGGWETQYF
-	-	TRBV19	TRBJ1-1	TGTGCCAGTAGCCTCCGAGGGCAACCGGACACTGAAGCTTTCTTT	CASSLRGQPDTEAFF
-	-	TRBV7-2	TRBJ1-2	TGTGCCAGCAGCGGGGGGTGGATGACCTATGGCTACACCTTC	CASSGGWMTYGYTF
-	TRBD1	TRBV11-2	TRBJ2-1	TGTGCCAGCGGGACAGGGCCTCGGAATGAGCAGTTCTTC	CASGTGPRNEQFF
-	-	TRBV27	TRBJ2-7	TGTGCCAGCAGTCCGGAGGCTTCATACGAGCAGTACTTC	CASSPEASYEQYF
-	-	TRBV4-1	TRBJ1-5	TGCGCCAGCAGCCAAGCCGGTCCGGGCGGCAATCAGCCCCAGCATTTT	CASSQAGPGGNQPQHF
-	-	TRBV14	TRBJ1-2	TGTGCCAGCAGCCATTGGGGTGGAAGGAGGGATGGCTACACCTTC	CASSHWGGRRDGYTF
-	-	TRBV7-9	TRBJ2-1	TGTGCCAGCAGCCACTTCGATCAGGGAGTAGCCTACAATGAGCAGTTCTTC	CASSHFDQGVAYNEQFF
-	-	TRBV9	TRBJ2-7	TGTGCCAGCAGCGTAGCGACAGGCCTCTCCTACGAGCAGTACTTC	CASSVATGLSYEQYF
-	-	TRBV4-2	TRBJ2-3	TGTGCCAGCAGCCTGGAACTAGCAGAGTCCGCAGATACGCAGTATTTT	CASSLELAESADTQYF
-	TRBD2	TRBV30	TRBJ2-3	TGTGCCTGGAGAGAACATAGCGGGAGGGCAGGGGATACGCAGTATTTT	CAWREHSGRAGDTQYF